These T cell receptor beta chains were read from a single sample in a study of blood T cell repertoires in COVID-19. This table comes from immunoSEQ multiplex PCR, and its TCRdb copy is limited to in-frame clones, with some not included. The sample contains 400,000 to 450,000 clones, around 89% of which appear only once. The sequenced sample was peripheral blood. The source is a woman aged 45-60 years with COVID-19, enrolled during active disease. Both conserved end residues are part of each CDR3. D genes are given only for firm matches. Clone size is given for some rows only: seen once, a few or many times, or a class if the clone is expanded.

J gene,D gene,V gene,clone size,CDR3 DNA,CDR3 protein
TRBJ2-1,TRBD2,TRBV19,-,TGTGCCAGTACCCCGATAGCGGGGGGGCCAGGTGAGCAGTTCTTC,CASTPIAGGPGEQFF
TRBJ2-7,-,TRBV30,-,TGTGCCTGGAAGGTAACAGGCATTTTGGACGAGCAGTACTTC,CAWKVTGILDEQYF
TRBJ1-1,TRBD1,TRBV6-5,-,TGTGCCAGCAGACCTGACAGGGTGGGTAACACTGAAGCTTTCTTT,CASRPDRVGNTEAFF
TRBJ1-2,-,TRBV21-1,-,TGTGCCAGCACTCCGAAGGAGGGAGCCCACTACTATGGCTACACCTTC,CASTPKEGAHYYGYTF
TRBJ1-1,TRBD1,TRBV14,-,TGTGCCAGCAGCCCCCAGGGGGGATACACTGAAGCTTTCTTT,CASSPQGGYTEAFF
TRBJ2-3,TRBD1,TRBV18,-,TGTGCCAGCTCACCACGTCAGACAGGGACCACAGATACGCAGTATTTT,CASSPRQTGTTDTQYF
TRBJ2-2,-,TRBV18,-,TGTGCCAGCTCCCCCTTCGGACAGACCACCGGGGAGCTGTTTTTT,CASSPFGQTTGELFF
TRBJ1-1,TRBD1,TRBV6-5,-,TGTGCCAGCGCCACAGGGGAGTTGGGCACTGAAGCTTTCTTT,CASATGELGTEAFF
TRBJ2-1,TRBD2,TRBV5-1,once,TGCGCCAGCAGCCCGGGGACTAGCGGGGCCAATGAGCAGTTCTTC,CASSPGTSGANEQFF
TRBJ2-3,TRBD2,TRBV3-1/TRBV3-2,once,TGTGCCAGCAGCCCCGGACTAGCGGGGGTGACAGATACGCAGTATTTT,CASSPGLAGVTDTQYF
TRBJ2-5,TRBD1,TRBV6-2/TRBV6-3,-,TGTGCCAGCAGCGACCCGACAGGGGCGGGGGAGACCCAGTACTTC,CASSDPTGAGETQYF
TRBJ2-7,-,TRBV7-9,-,TGTGCCAGCAGCGATACAGGGTACCACGAGCAGTACTTC,CASSDTGYHEQYF
TRBJ2-3,-,TRBV6-1,-,TGTGCCAGCAGTGAAGCCGCCTCGGGAGGCACAGATACGCAGTATTTT,CASSEAASGGTDTQYF
TRBJ1-2,-,TRBV20-1,-,TGCAGTGCTAGAGTGGGCAGCGGCTACACCTTC,CSARVGSGYTF
TRBJ2-5,-,TRBV9,-,TGTGCCAGCAGCGGTAAGCCGGGACATAGGCATCAAGAGACCCAGTACTTC,CASSGKPGHRHQETQYF
TRBJ1-5,-,TRBV30,-,TGTGCCTGGAGCCATCGACAACGATATAGCAATCAGCCCCAGCATTTT,CAWSHRQRYSNQPQHF
TRBJ2-7,TRBD2,TRBV29-1,once,TGCAGCGTTGGCGCGCGACTAGCGGGGGAGGCCTACGAGCAGTACTTC,CSVGARLAGEAYEQYF
TRBJ1-2,TRBD1,TRBV5-8,-,TGTGCCAGCAGCTTGGTCGGCAGGGGGGCTCCTTATGGCTACACCTTC,CASSLVGRGAPYGYTF
TRBJ1-1,-,TRBV27,-,TGTGCCAGCAGTTTACAACCGGTGGGCAACACTGAAGCTTTCTTT,CASSLQPVGNTEAFF
TRBJ1-2,-,TRBV9,-,TGTGCCAGCAGCGTTGCGGGAGAAAATATCTACACCTTC,CASSVAGENIYTF
TRBJ1-2,TRBD1,TRBV6-6,-,TGTGCCAGCAGCCGAATGGACAGGAGCGGCTATGGCTACACCTTC,CASSRMDRSGYGYTF
TRBJ2-2,-,TRBV6-6,-,TGTGCCAGCAGTCCCCGAGGCGGCGAGACCGGGGAGCTGTTTTTT,CASSPRGGETGELFF
TRBJ1-2,TRBD1,TRBV7-2,-,TGTGCCAGCAGCTTAGTAGCGACAGGGGACGATGGCTACACCTTC,CASSLVATGDDGYTF
TRBJ2-2,TRBD2,TRBV2,once,TGTGCCAGCACCTCTAGACTAGCGGGGGGCGGGGAGCTGTTTTTT,CASTSRLAGGGELFF
TRBJ1-2,TRBD1,TRBV19,-,TGTGCCAGTAATCCCTTCAGGGGGCCCGGCTACACCTTC,CASNPFRGPGYTF
TRBJ1-3,-,TRBV9,-,TGTGCCAGCAGCGTAGGAGTCTCTGGAAACACCATATATTTT,CASSVGVSGNTIYF
TRBJ2-2,TRBD1,TRBV28,once,TGTGCCAGCAGCTCCGGGACAGGGACCTCCGGGGAGCTGTTTTTT,CASSSGTGTSGELFF
TRBJ1-6,-,TRBV6-1,once,TGTGCCAGCAGTGAATGGACATCCCCACCGCCACCCCTCCACTTT,CASSEWTSPPPPLHF
TRBJ1-2,-,TRBV28,few,TGTGCCAGCAGTTTAGGCAGGGGCTATGGCTACACCTTC,CASSLGRGYGYTF
TRBJ2-3,-,TRBV2,once,TGTGCCAGCAGTTTGAACTCCGGGGGGCCAGATACGCAGTATTTT,CASSLNSGGPDTQYF
TRBJ2-7,TRBD1,TRBV6-5,-,TGTGCCAGCAGTTTTTACAGGGGGCCCTACGAGCAGTACTTC,CASSFYRGPYEQYF
TRBJ1-6,-,TRBV30,-,TGTGCCTGGCAGAATGGGCCCTATTCACCCCTCCACTTT,CAWQNGPYSPLHF
TRBJ2-7,TRBD2,TRBV27,-,TGTGCCAGCAGTTATAGCGGGGGGGCTCTGGAGCAGTACTTC,CASSYSGGALEQYF
TRBJ1-1,TRBD1,TRBV19,-,TGTGCCAGTCGGACAGGGGGCAACACTGAAGCTTTCTTT,CASRTGGNTEAFF
TRBJ1-4,-,TRBV10-3,-,TGTGCCACCAAGGACATTAATGAAAAACTGTTTTTT,CATKDINEKLFF
TRBJ2-7,-,TRBV7-9,once,TGTGCCAGCAGCTTAGCGGGACCTGCGGGGGAGCAGTACTTC,CASSLAGPAGEQYF
TRBJ1-5,-,TRBV25-1,-,TGTGCCAGCAGGGGCGGGCAGGGAGGGCCCCAGCATTTT,CASRGGQGGPQHF
TRBJ2-7,-,TRBV5-1,few,TGCGCCAGCAGCTTGGCGTCGGCAGGAATCTACGAGCAGTACTTC,CASSLASAGIYEQYF
TRBJ2-7,-,TRBV13,-,TGTGCCAGCAGCTTGAGCCTGACAGGACCAGGCGGGGAGCAGTACTTC,CASSLSLTGPGGEQYF
TRBJ1-1,-,TRBV19,once,TGTGCCAGTAGTACCCTGAGGCCAAGGAACACTGAAGCTTTCTTT,CASSTLRPRNTEAFF
TRBJ2-5,-,TRBV9,-,TGTGCCAGCAGCGTAAACCAAGAGACTCAGTACTTC,CASSVNQETQYF
TRBJ1-5,-,TRBV5-6,-,TGTGCCAGCAGCTTCGGACAGAATGGGGTTCAGCCCCAGCATTTT,CASSFGQNGVQPQHF
TRBJ2-5,-,TRBV6-5,-,TGTGCCAGCGGTCGTGCCTCCAGGGGACAAGAGACCCAGTACTTC,CASGRASRGQETQYF